The 30 T cell receptor beta chains below come from one sample, sequenced in a study of spatial heterogeneity in lung cancer. The time point here: sample taken at primary tumor resection. TCRdb used MiXCR to reprocess the 5' RACE reads, holding one entry per CDR3 protein. The sample holds 20,000 to 25,000 distinct CDR3 sequences; 3% to 4% are singletons and the top ten take 29%. Sequencing was performed on PBMCs, taken at surgery. The source is a female donor with early-stage non-small cell lung cancer.

This clonotype was counted at least ten times. V gene TRBV20-1 combines with J gene TRBJ2-2; 8 bases agree with TRBD2. The germline CDR1 and CDR2 sequences are DFQATT and SNEGSKA (reference sequence). J lost 0 bases, V lost 3 bases, and 6 bases had no gene match. There are 16 residues in the CDR3. CDR3 nucleotides: TGCAGTGCTAGTGAACTAGCGGCCCCGAACACCGGGGAGCTGTTTTTT. Amino acid sequence: CSASELAAPNTGELFF.

This clonotype is labeled medium-sized. The rearrangement joins TRBV27 to TRBJ2-1, with D tentatively TRBD2 (5 bases). The V gene's germline CDR1 is MNHEY and CDR2 SMNVEV (reference sequence). V was clipped by 6 bases and J by 10 bases, with 16 bases between them. The CDR3 is 13 amino acids. The DNA for the CDR3 is TGTGCCAGCAGCCCACTAGAGGTTGTCGAGCAGTTCTTC. It is translated as CASSPLEVVEQFF.

In this sample, this clonotype turned up a few times. The chain is built from TRBV28 and TRBJ1-2; D may be TRBD1 (5 bases). Trimming shortened V by 8 bases and J by 4 bases, and 20 bases separated the two germline ends. Germline loops: CDR1 MDHEN, CDR2 SYDVKM. The CDR3 covers 15 residues. The CDR3 coding sequence is TGTGCCAGCCAAACTAGGGGTCCGACCATCTATGGCTACACCTTC. It translates to CASQTRGPTIYGYTF.

This clonotype was recorded at least ten times. The chain recombines TRBV2 with TRBJ1-4; D perhaps matches TRBD1 (6 bases). V was cut by 5 bases and J by 0 bases, with 13 bases left in between. The CDR3 runs to 16 residues. Germline CDR1 reads SNHLY; CDR2 reads FYNNEI. The CDR3 spells CASSPTGFATNEKLFF. CDR3 coding DNA: TGTGCCAGCAGTCCCACAGGGTTTGCAACTAATGAAAAACTGTTTTTT.

Only a few counts were recorded for this clonotype. This chain uses TRBV7-8 with TRBJ2-3, with unresolved D. V dropped 2 bases and J dropped 6 bases, with 9 bases sitting between them. This CDR3 region has 13 residues. Germline assignment: CDR1 SGHVS and CDR2 FQNEAQ. The CDR3 sequence is CASSLSFFDTQYF. CDR3 in DNA: TGTGCCAGCAGCTTATCCTTTTTCGATACGCAGTATTTT.

This clonotype was recorded many times. The V and J genes are TRBV18 and TRBJ2-7; 8 nucleotides agree with TRBD2. Germline trimming cut 1 base from V and 3 bases from J; bases unmatched to any gene: 8. CDR1 and CDR2 (germline): KGHSH, LQKENI. The length of the CDR3 is 16 residues. CDR3 nucleotide sequence: TGTGCCAGCTCACCACGGAGCGGGAGCTTTAGCTACGAGCAGTACTTC. It yields the protein CASSPRSGSFSYEQYF.

This clonotype was recorded many times. The rearrangement links TRBV29-1 to TRBJ2-3; D may match TRBD1 or TRBD2 (5 bases each). The CDR3 has 14 amino acids. The V end was cut by 2 bases, the J end by 1 base, with 10 bases between. Per the germline V gene, CDR1 is SQVTM and CDR2 is ANQGSEA. The CDR3 DNA follows: TGCAGCGTTGAACAGGGAGTACGCACAGATACGCAGTATTTT. It is translated as CSVEQGVRTDTQYF.

This clonotype was recorded at least ten times. The chain combines TRBV11-2 with TRBJ2-1, with 12 bases aligning to TRBD2. Germline CDR1 SGHAT, CDR2 FQNNGV. J was trimmed by 6 bases and V by 0 bases; bases with no gene match: 9. The CDR3 is 18 amino acids. The CDR3 nucleotides are TGTGCCAGCAGCTTAGATTACTCTGCTAGCGGGAGGGCCAATGAGCAGTTCTTC. Translated: CASSLDYSASGRANEQFF.

This clonotype was detected ten times or more. The chain is built from TRBV7-7 and TRBJ2-1; TRBD2 agrees at 13 bases. Germline V CDR1 and CDR2: SSHAT, FNYEAQ (reference sequence). This CDR3 has 15 amino acids. Trimming at V came to 5 bases and at J to 9 bases, leaving 7 bases not matched to a gene. CDR3 nucleotide sequence: TGTGCCAGCAGCCCACTAGCGGGAGGGCCAAGTGAGCAGTTCTTC. Amino acids: CASSPLAGGPSEQFF.

Ten or more counts support this clonotype. The chain combines TRBV7-8 with TRBJ2-3; a possible D gene is TRBD2 (6 bases). V lost 10 bases to trimming and J lost 0 bases, with 14 bases between them. Per the germline V gene, CDR1 is SGHVS and CDR2 is FQNEAQ. The CDR3 is 14 residues long. CDR3 in DNA: TGTGCCACCAAAGGAAGCGGGAGCACAGATACGCAGTATTTT. As protein: CATKGSGSTDTQYF.

This clonotype was observed at least ten times. The rearrangement links TRBV11-2 to TRBJ1-2; D is unresolved. V was trimmed by 5 bases and J by 8 bases, leaving 12 bases between them. In germline, CDR1 is SGHAT, CDR2 FQNNGV. CDR3 length equals 12 residues. The CDR3 region is CASSPLLKGYTF. The CDR3 DNA reads as TGTGCCAGCAGCCCCCTGCTGAAAGGCTACACCTTC.

This rearrangement joins TRBV20-1 to TRBJ2-7; 12 bases match TRBD2. V dropped 3 bases and J dropped 5; count of bases not matched to a gene: 8. The germline V gene encodes CDR1 DFQATT and CDR2 SNEGSKA (reference sequence). This CDR3 contains 15 residues. The CDR3 nucleotides read TGCAGTGCTAGGCTAGCGGGAGGGCCGGGCAACGAGCAGTACTTC. Translated, it gives CSARLAGGPGNEQYF.

This clonotype was counted ten times or more. The chain combines TRBV7-8 with TRBJ2-1, with unresolved D. CDR1 is SGHVS, CDR2 FQNEAQ, per germline. V dropped 1 base and J dropped 7 bases, with 11 bases sitting between them. The CDR3 extends over 14 amino acids. CDR3: CASSLGKNSNEQFF. CDR3 coding DNA: TGTGCCAGCAGCTTAGGAAAAAATAGTAATGAGCAGTTCTTC.

Here the CDR3 reads CASSLIASRISPLHF. DNA of the CDR3: TGTGCCAGCAGTTTGATTGCCTCCCGGATTTCACCCCTCCACTTT. The V and J genes are TRBV28 and TRBJ1-6; D not resolved. Trimming shortened V by 3 bases and J by 9 bases, and 15 bases separated the two germline ends. Germline V gives CDR1 MDHEN, CDR2 SYDVKM. The CDR3 has 15 residues.

This clonotype appeared many times. The chain combines TRBV2 with TRBJ2-7, with 9 bases that match TRBD1. CDR3 length: 14 amino acids. Germline V gene data show CDR1 as SNHLY and CDR2 as FYNNEI. The trim removed 4 bases at V and 3 bases at J, leaving 4 bases unmatched. CDR3 nucleotides: TGTGCCAGCAGTGTTTCGGACAGGGGCTACGAGCAGTACTTC. It translates to CASSVSDRGYEQYF.

This clonotype has at least ten counts. The chain links TRBV10-3 to TRBJ2-3; 7 bases line up with TRBD2. This CDR3 is 15 amino acids long. V shed 4 bases and J 2 bases; nucleotides not matched to a gene: 6. CDR1 is ENHRY and CDR2 is SYGVKD in the germline V gene. CDR3 protein: CAISAGTINTDTQYF. CDR3 sequence (DNA): TGTGCCATCAGTGCCGGGACTATCAACACAGATACGCAGTATTTT.

This clonotype was recorded many times. The V call is TRBV9, the J call TRBJ2-1; D is unclear. Germline V CDR1 and CDR2: SGDLS, YYNGEE. With 4 bases removed from V and 3 bases from J, the gap between germline ends came to 8 bases. This CDR3 is 13 amino acids long. CDR3 amino acids: CASSSRSYNEQFF. The CDR3 nucleotides are TGTGCCAGCAGCTCGCGGAGCTACAATGAGCAGTTCTTC.

Ten or more counts support this clonotype. The chain couples TRBV21-1 to TRBJ2-5; the table's D gene call, TRBD1, was not cross checked with the DNA. TRBV21-1 is a recognized pseudogene. This CDR3 is 16 amino acids long. This CDR3 reads CASSNRDSAAQETQYF. Here the CDR3 DNA reads TGTGCCAGCAGCAACAGGGACAGTGCGGCCCAAGAGACCCAGTACTTC.

In its sample, this clonotype was seen many times. The gene calls are TRBV9 and TRBJ1-1; D ambiguous. In germline, CDR1 is SGDLS, CDR2 YYNGEE. This CDR3 has 14 residues. With 0 bases removed from V and 2 bases from J, the gap between germline ends came to 8 bases. In DNA form, the CDR3 reads TGTGCCAGCAGCGTAGATGGAGAAAACACTGAAGCTTTCTTT. It codes for CASSVDGENTEAFF.

This clonotype was observed many times. This chain links TRBV7-9 with TRBJ2-7; D uncertain. Trimming removed 5 bases from V and 4 bases from J, with 15 bases in between. The CDR3 runs to 14 residues. Germline V CDR1 and CDR2: SEHNR, FQNEAQ (reference sequence). The DNA of the CDR3 is TGTGCCAGCAGCCACCCCCCGACAACGTACGAGCAGTACTTC. Translating it yields CASSHPPTTYEQYF.

This clonotype was observed many times. The chain is built from TRBV28 and TRBJ1-5; 7 bases line up with TRBD1. The length of the CDR3 is 17 residues. Germline V lookup: CDR1 MDHEN, CDR2 SYDVKM. Trimming at V came to 5 bases and at J to 0 bases, leaving 10 bases not matched to a gene. Written as DNA, the CDR3 is TGTGCCAGCAGTAACCCCGGGACAGATTATAGCAATCAGCCCCAGCATTTT. It is translated as CASSNPGTDYSNQPQHF.

This clonotype has ten or more counts. The rearrangement links TRBV4-1 to TRBJ1-6, with 9 nucleotides matching TRBD1. Germline assignment: CDR1 MGHRA and CDR2 YSYEKL. The CDR3 has 15 amino acids. The ends lost 1 base at V and 7 bases at J; junction bases unmatched: 2. This chain's CDR3 is CASSQGTGVNSPLHF. The DNA for the CDR3 is TGCGCCAGCAGCCAAGGGACAGGGGTCAATTCACCCCTCCACTTT.

This clonotype was found a few times. The V call is TRBV11-3, the J call TRBJ2-5; D not certain. The CDR3 length is 12 residues. With 5 bases removed from V and 2 bases from J, the gap between germline ends came to 6 bases. Germline V lookup: CDR1 SGHNT, CDR2 YENEEA. The CDR3 protein is CASSDNQETQYF. CDR3 DNA: TGTGCCAGCAGCGACAATCAAGAGACCCAGTACTTC.

This clonotype occurred many times. The chain uses TRBV28 and TRBJ2-5; the match to TRBD2 covers 8 bases. Germline V gene lookup returns CDR1 MDHEN and CDR2 SYDVKM. The CDR3 runs 18 residues. J was trimmed by 13 bases and V by 0 bases; bases with no gene match: 22. CDR3 DNA: TGTGCCAGCAGTTTATGTTTTCGGCCGCTCCCGGGAGGGCGGGTTCCGTACTTC. Translated, it gives CASSLCFRPLPGGRVPYF.

This clonotype was counted a few times. This sequence joins TRBV6-5 and TRBJ2-1; 15 bases match TRBD2. J gave up 4 bases and V 2 bases, and 3 bases lay outside the gene matches. The CDR3 has 17 residues. The germline V gene encodes CDR1 MNHEY and CDR2 SVGAGI. The DNA for the CDR3 is TGTGCCAGCAGTTACGGACTAGCGGGAGGGCCTTACAATGAGCAGTTCTTC. Protein sequence: CASSYGLAGGPYNEQFF.

This clonotype was detected ten times or more. The chain combines TRBV5-1 with TRBJ2-2; D gene ambiguous. Germline V lookup: CDR1 SGHRS, CDR2 YFSETQ. This CDR3 has 15 amino acids. V was trimmed by 2 bases and J by 2 bases, leaving 10 bases between them. The CDR3 is CASSLGATNTGELFF. The CDR3, as DNA: TGCGCCAGCAGCTTAGGCGCAACAAACACCGGGGAGCTGTTTTTT.

This clonotype has just a few counts. The chain combines TRBV5-5 with TRBJ2-7, with D possibly matching TRBD2 (6 bases). Germline V gene data show CDR1 as SGHKS and CDR2 as YYEKEE (reference sequence). Trimming pared 6 bases from V and 2 bases from J, leaving 12 bases between. This CDR3 has 13 residues. The CDR3 sequence is CASTFPGAYEQYF. The DNA of the CDR3 is TGTGCCAGCACCTTCCCGGGGGCCTACGAGCAGTACTTC.

Within the sample, this clonotype is medium-sized (0.01 to 0.1%). V is TRBV2 and J is TRBJ1-2; D is possibly TRBD1 (6 bases). The CDR3 sequence is 14 residues long. Trimming took 7 bases from V and 2 from J, leaving 14 bases between them. Germline V gene sequence: CDR1 SNHLY, CDR2 FYNNEI. CDR3 amino acids: CASTEQGINYGYTF. The DNA for the CDR3 is TGTGCCAGCACTGAGCAGGGGATCAACTATGGCTACACCTTC.

This clonotype occurred many times. The gene calls are TRBV18 and TRBJ2-5; a weak D match, TRBD2 (5 bases). The CDR3 runs to 14 residues. Germline V gene sequence: CDR1 KGHSH, CDR2 LQKENI. V was cut by 5 bases and J by 3 bases, with 13 bases left in between. CDR3 loop: CASSFGGTKETQYF. The DNA of the CDR3 is TGTGCCAGCTCATTCGGAGGCACGAAAGAGACCCAGTACTTC.

In its sample, this clonotype was seen many times. The CDR3 loop is CASSHKGHFSEQYF. The CDR3 bases are TGTGCCAGCAGCCATAAGGGACACTTCTCCGAGCAGTACTTC. The chain is built from TRBV7-9 and TRBJ2-7; D may be TRBD1 (6 bases). The CDR3 is 14 amino acids. Deletions cut 5 bases from V and 6 bases from J, with 17 bases between. Per germline, CDR1 SEHNR and CDR2 FQNEAQ (reference sequence).